Listed below are T cell receptor beta chains from one sample, sequenced in a study of blood T cell repertoires in COVID-19. The protocol was immunoSEQ multiplex PCR, while the TCRdb copy is restricted to in-frame clones and leaves out a portion. In the table there are 400,000 to 450,000 clones, about 91% of which are singletons. The source material was peripheral blood. The origin of the receptors is a woman in her 40s with COVID-19, enrolled during active disease. The CDR3 runs from the conserved cysteine through the conserved F or W. A D gene is named only where the DNA matches it firmly. The size of a clone is reported for some rows only, either as once, few or many, or as a class for expanded clones.

.,TRBJ2-7,TRBV28,.,TGTGCCAGCAGGGGGACCCTGGGCAGGGGTAACGAGCAGTACTTC,CASRGTLGRGNEQYF
once,TRBJ2-2,TRBV5-1,.,TGCGCCAGCAGCTTGGGGGTCGGGTCCTACACCGGGGAGCTGTTTTTT,CASSLGVGSYTGELFF
.,TRBJ2-2,TRBV5-6,TRBD2,TGTGCCAGCAGCTCGGACCTAGCGGCCCTCGGGGAGCTGTTTTTT,CASSSDLAALGELFF
.,TRBJ2-7,TRBV11-3,.,TGTGCCAGCAGCTTAGGTTCGGGGAACGACGAGCAGTACTTC,CASSLGSGNDEQYF
.,TRBJ1-1,TRBV30,TRBD1,TGTGCCTGGAGTGTATGGGGGGACAGGGGGCTTGTTGAAGCTTTCTTT,CAWSVWGDRGLVEAFF
.,TRBJ1-5,TRBV7-8,.,TGTGCCAGCAGCCCATCCCCCCAGAGGAATAACCAGCCCCAGCATTTT,CASSPSPQRNNQPQHF
.,TRBJ1-1,TRBV10-3,.,TGTGCCATCAGTTTCCAGGGGAACACTGAAGCTTTCTTT,CAISFQGNTEAFF
.,TRBJ2-7,TRBV5-1,.,TGCGCCAGCAGCTTGGTAGTCAGGGACTCCTACGAGCAGTACTTC,CASSLVVRDSYEQYF
.,TRBJ1-2,TRBV12-3/TRBV12-4,.,TGTGCCAGCAGTTTAGGTAGCTATGGCTACACCTTC,CASSLGSYGYTF
.,TRBJ1-4,TRBV5-4,.,TGTGCCAGCAGCTTAGGATCCCCAGCGGTTTTGACTAATGAAAAACTGTTTTTT,CASSLGSPAVLTNEKLFF
.,TRBJ2-2,TRBV28,.,TGTGCCAGCAGTTTAAGAGTCGGGGAGCTGTTTTTT,CASSLRVGELFF
.,TRBJ2-7,TRBV5-1,TRBD1,TGCGCCAGCAGACCAGGACAGGGCTACGAGCAGTACTTC,CASRPGQGYEQYF
once,TRBJ1-1,TRBV2,TRBD1,TGTGCCAGCAGTTACCAGGGGGCGATAGGTGAAGCTTTCTTT,CASSYQGAIGEAFF
.,TRBJ1-2,TRBV29-1,TRBD1,TGCAGCGTTACCGGACAGGGCCCACGGGGTGGCTACACCTTC,CSVTGQGPRGGYTF
.,TRBJ1-6,TRBV7-9,.,TGTGCCAGCAGCTCACGAGATGAGCTGAGCTCCTATAATTCACCCCTCCACTTT,CASSSRDELSSYNSPLHF
.,TRBJ1-2,TRBV27,TRBD1,TGTGCCAGCGGTGACAGGGTATATGGCTACACCTTC,CASGDRVYGYTF
.,TRBJ2-1,TRBV7-8,.,TGTGCCAGCAGTTCAGGCGTAGGTGTCTACAATGAGCAGTTCTTC,CASSSGVGVYNEQFF
once,TRBJ2-7,TRBV27,.,TGTGCCAGCAGTTTGGGGGGGGCGCGGTACGAGCAGTACTTC,CASSLGGARYEQYF
.,TRBJ2-1,TRBV5-1,TRBD1,TGCGCCAGCAGCCATACAGGGGTCCACAATGAGCAGTTCTTC,CASSHTGVHNEQFF
.,TRBJ1-1,TRBV29-1,.,TGCAGCGCCACTCCGGGGGGCACTGAAGCTTTCTTT,CSATPGGTEAFF
.,TRBJ1-6,TRBV9,TRBD1,TGTGCCAGCAGCGTAGGAGGGGGCGAGGATTCACCCCTCCACTTT,CASSVGGGEDSPLHF